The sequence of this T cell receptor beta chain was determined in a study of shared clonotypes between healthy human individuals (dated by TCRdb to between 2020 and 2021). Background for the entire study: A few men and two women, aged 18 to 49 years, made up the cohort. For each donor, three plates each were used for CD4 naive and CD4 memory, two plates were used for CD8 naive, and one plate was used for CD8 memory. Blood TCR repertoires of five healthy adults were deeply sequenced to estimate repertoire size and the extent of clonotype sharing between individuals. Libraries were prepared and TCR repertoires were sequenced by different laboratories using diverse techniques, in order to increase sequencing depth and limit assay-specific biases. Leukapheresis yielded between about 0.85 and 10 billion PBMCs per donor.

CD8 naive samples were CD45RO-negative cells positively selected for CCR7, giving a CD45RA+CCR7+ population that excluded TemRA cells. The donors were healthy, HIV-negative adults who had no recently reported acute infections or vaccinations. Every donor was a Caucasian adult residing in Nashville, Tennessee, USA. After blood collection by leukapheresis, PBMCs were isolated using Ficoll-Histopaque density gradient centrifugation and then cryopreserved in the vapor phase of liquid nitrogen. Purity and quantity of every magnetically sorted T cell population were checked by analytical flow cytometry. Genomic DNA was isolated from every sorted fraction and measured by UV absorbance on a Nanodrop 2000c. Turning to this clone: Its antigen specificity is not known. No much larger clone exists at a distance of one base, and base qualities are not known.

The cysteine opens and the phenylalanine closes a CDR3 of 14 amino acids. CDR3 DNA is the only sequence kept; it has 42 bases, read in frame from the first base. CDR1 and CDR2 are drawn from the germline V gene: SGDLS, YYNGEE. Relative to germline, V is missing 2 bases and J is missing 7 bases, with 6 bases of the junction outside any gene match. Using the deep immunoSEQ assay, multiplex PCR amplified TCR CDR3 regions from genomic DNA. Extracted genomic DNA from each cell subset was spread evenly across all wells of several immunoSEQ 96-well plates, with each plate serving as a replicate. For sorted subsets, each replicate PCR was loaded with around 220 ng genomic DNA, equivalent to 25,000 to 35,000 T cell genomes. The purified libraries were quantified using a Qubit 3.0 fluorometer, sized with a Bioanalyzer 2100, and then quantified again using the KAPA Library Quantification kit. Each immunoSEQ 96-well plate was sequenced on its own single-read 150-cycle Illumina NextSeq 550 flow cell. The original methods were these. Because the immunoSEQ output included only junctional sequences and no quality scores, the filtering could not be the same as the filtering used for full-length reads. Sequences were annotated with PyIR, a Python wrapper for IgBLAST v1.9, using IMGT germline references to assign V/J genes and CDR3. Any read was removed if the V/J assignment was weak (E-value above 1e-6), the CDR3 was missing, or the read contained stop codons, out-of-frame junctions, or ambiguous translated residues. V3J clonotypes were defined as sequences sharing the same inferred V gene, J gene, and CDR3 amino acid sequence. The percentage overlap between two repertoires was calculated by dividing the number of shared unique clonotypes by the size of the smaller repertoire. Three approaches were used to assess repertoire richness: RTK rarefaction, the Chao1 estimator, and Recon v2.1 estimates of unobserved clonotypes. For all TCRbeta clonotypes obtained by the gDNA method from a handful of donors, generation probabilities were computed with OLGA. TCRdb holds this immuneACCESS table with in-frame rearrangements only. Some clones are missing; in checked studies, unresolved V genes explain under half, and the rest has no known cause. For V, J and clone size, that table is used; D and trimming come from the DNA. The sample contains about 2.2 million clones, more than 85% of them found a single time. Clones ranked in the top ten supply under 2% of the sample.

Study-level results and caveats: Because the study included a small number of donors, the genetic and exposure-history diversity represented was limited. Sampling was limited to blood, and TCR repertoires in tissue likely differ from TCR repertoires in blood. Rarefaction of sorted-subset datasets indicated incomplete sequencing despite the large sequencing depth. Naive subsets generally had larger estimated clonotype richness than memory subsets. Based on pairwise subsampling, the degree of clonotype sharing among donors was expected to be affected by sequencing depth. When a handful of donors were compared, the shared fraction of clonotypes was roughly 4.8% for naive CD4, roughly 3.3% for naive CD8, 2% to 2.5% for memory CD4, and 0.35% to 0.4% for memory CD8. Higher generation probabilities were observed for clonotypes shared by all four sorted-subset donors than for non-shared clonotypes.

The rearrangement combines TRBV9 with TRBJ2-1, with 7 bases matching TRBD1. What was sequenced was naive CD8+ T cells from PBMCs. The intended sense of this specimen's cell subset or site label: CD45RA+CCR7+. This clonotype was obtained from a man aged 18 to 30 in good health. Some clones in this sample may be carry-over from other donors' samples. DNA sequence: TGTGCCAGCAGCGTCCGAGGACAGGCAAATGAGCAGTTCTTC. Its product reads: CASSVRGQANEQFF.